Listed here is a single T cell receptor beta chain. Which antigen it targets is not known. It has no much larger one-base neighbor in the sample; base qualities were not kept. Ends trimmed: V by 4 bases, J by 0 bases; bases unmatched to a gene: 7. From its cysteine to its phenylalanine, the CDR3 spans 16 amino acids. Only CDR3 DNA remains: 48 bases, in frame from the first base. From the germline V gene (reference sequence), CDR1 is SGHNT and CDR2 is YYREEE. This record comes from a study of control samples from healthy donors and cancer patients (TCRdb year 2020). Library prep was done by the immunoSEQ multiplex PCR assay. The table was pulled from immuneACCESS by TCRdb, which kept in-frame rearrangements only. Such tables lose some clones; where checked, under half of the loss comes from unresolved V genes, and the rest has no known cause. This sample lists a few hundred thousand clones; 80% to 95% were detected once. Jointly, the top ten make up roughly 6.4% of the sample.

In this chain, TRBV5-4 is recombined with TRBJ2-5; 9 of the junction bases match TRBD2. The sequencing input was PBMCs. This TCR came from a man between 40 and 49 years old with head and neck cancer. The sequenced DNA: TGTGCCAGCAGCCTACCGACTAGCGGATACCAAGAGACCCAGTACTTC. This yields the protein CASSLPTSGYQETQYF.